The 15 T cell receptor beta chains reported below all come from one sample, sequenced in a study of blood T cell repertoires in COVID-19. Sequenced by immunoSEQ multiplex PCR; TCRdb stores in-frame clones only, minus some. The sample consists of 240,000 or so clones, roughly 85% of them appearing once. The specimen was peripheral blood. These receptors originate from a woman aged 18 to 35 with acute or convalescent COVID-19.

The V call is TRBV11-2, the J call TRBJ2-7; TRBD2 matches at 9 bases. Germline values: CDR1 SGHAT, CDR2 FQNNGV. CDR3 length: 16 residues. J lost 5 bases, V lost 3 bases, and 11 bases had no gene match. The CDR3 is CASSFGHSGRIHEQYF. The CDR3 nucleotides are TGTGCCAGCAGCTTTGGGCATAGCGGGAGAATCCACGAGCAGTACTTC.

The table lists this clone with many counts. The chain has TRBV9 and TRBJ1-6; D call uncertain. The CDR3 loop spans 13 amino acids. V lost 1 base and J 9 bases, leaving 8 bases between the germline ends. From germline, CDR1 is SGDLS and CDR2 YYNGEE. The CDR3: CASSVNYGSPLHF. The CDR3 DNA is TGTGCCAGCAGCGTAAACTATGGTTCACCCCTCCACTTT.

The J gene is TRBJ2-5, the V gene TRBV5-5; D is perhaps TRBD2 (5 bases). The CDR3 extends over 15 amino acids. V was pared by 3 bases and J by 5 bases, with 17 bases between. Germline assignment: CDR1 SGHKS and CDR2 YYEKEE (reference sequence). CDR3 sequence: CASSSSWGVGETQYF. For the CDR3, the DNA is TGTGCCAGCAGCTCTAGTTGGGGAGTCGGTGAGACCCAGTACTTC. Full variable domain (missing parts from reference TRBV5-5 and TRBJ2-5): DAGVTQSPTHLIKTRGQQVTLRCSPISGHKSVSWYQQVLGQGPQFIFQYYEKEERGRGNFPDRFSARQFPNYSSELNVNALLLGDSALYLCASSSSWGVGETQYFGPGTRLLVL.

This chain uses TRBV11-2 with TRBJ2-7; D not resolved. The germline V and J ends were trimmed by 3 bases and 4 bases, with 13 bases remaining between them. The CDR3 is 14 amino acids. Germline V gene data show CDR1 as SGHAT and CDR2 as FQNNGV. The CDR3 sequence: CASSFFQSWYEQYF. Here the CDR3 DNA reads TGTGCCAGCAGCTTTTTCCAGTCCTGGTACGAGCAGTACTTC. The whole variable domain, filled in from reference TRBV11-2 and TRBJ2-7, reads EAGVAQSPRYKIIEKRQSVAFWCNPISGHATLYWYQQILGQGPKLLIQFQNNGVVDDSQLPKDRFSAERLKGVDSTLKIQPAKLEDSAVYLCASSFFQSWYEQYFGPGTRLTVT.

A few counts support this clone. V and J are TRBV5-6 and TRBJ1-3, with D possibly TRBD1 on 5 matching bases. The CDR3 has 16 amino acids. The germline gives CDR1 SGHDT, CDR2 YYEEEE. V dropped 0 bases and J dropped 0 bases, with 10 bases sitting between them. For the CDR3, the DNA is TGTGCCAGCAGCTTGGGTGGGGCCAGCTCTGGAAACACCATATATTTT. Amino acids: CASSLGGASSGNTIYF.

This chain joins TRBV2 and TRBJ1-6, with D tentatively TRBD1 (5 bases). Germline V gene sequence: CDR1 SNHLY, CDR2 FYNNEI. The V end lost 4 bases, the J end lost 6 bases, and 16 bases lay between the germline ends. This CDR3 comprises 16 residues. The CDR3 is CASSAMGPGGNSPLHF. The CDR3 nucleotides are TGTGCCAGCAGTGCGATGGGGCCGGGGGGTAATTCACCCCTCCACTTT.

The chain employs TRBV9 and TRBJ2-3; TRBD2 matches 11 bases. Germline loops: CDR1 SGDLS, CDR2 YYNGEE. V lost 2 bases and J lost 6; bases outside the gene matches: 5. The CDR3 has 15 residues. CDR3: CASSVLAGGLDTQYF. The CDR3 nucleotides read TGTGCCAGCAGCGTCCTAGCGGGAGGTTTGGATACGCAGTATTTT.

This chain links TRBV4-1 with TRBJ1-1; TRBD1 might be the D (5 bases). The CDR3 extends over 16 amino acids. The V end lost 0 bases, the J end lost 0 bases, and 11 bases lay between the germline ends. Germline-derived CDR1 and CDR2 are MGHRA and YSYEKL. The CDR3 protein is CASSQDQTVLNTEAFF. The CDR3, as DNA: TGCGCCAGCAGCCAAGATCAGACAGTATTGAACACTGAAGCTTTCTTT.

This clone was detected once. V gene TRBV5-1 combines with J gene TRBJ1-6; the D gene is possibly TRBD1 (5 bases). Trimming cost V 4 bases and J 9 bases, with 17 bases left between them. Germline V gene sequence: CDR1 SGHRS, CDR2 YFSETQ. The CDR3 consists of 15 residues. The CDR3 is CASSPEGGAGSPLHF. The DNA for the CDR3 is TGCGCCAGCAGCCCGGAAGGAGGGGCTGGTTCACCCCTCCACTTT.

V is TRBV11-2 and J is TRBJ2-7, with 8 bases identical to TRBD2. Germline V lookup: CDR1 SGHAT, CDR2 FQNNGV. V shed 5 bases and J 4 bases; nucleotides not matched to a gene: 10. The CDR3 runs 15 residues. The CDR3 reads CASSPSGGRKYEQYF. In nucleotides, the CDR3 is TGTGCCAGCAGCCCCTCGGGAGGGAGGAAGTACGAGCAGTACTTC.

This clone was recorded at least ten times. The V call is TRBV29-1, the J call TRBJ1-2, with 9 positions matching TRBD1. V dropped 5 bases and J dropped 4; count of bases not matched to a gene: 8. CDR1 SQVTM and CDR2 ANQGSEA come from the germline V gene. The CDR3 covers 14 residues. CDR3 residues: CSVIRQGGIYGYTF. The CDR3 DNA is TGCAGCGTTATTCGACAGGGGGGAATCTATGGCTACACCTTC.

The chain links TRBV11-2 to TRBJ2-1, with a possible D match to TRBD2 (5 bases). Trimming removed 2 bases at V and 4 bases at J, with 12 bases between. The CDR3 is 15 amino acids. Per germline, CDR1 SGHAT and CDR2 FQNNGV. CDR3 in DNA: TGTGCCAGCAGCTTAATGGTGAGGGATTACAATGAGCAGTTCTTC. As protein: CASSLMVRDYNEQFF.

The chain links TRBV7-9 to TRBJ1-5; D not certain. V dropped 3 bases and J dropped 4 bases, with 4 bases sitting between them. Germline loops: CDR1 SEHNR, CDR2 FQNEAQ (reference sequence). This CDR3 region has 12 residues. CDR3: CASSFLNQPQHF. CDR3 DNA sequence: TGTGCCAGCAGCTTCCTTAATCAGCCCCAGCATTTT.

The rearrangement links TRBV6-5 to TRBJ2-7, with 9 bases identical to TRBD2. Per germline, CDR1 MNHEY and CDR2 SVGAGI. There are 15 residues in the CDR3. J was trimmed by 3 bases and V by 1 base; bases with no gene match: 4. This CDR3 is CASSYFKTSGYEQYF. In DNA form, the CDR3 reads TGTGCCAGCAGTTACTTCAAGACTAGCGGCTACGAGCAGTACTTC.

This chain's CDR3 is CASSLTGAMTQYF. In DNA form, the CDR3 reads TGTGCCAGCAGCTTAACAGGGGCCATGACCCAGTACTTC. The chain has TRBV5-6 and TRBJ2-5; TRBD1 matches 7 bases. Germline-derived CDR1 and CDR2 are SGHDT and YYEEEE. With V trimmed by 2 bases and J by 7 bases, 5 bases remained unmatched. The CDR3 totals 13 residues.